Listed below are T cell receptor beta chains from one sample, sequenced in a study of blood T cell repertoires in COVID-19. Generated by immunoSEQ multiplex PCR, the TCRdb table keeps only in-frame clones and is missing some. Of about 270,000 clones in the sample, 70% to 90% were seen once. The sample consisted of PBMCs or T cells enriched from blood (not recorded which). The receptors originated from a woman aged 25 to 45 with acute COVID-19. Each CDR3 is given with its conserved first and last residue. Each record gives: J gene, D gene, clone size, V gene, CDR3 DNA, CDR3 protein. D genes are given only for firm matches. Where a row states a size, it is once, few, many or the class of an expanded clone; other rows omit it.

TRBJ2-7 | TRBD2 | NA | TRBV10-3 | TGTGCCACCGGGACTAGCGGGAGGAGATACGAGCAGTACTTC | CATGTSGRRYEQYF
TRBJ2-3 | NA | NA | TRBV15 | TGTGCCACCAGAAAGACAGGATCTAGCACAGATACGCAGTATTTT | CATRKTGSSTDTQYF
TRBJ1-4 | NA | NA | TRBV7-2 | TGTGCCAGCAGCGAGCGGGGGTCTAATGAAAAACTGTTTTTT | CASSERGSNEKLFF
TRBJ2-7 | TRBD2 | NA | TRBV10-3 | TGTGCCATCAGCCCGGGACTAGCCCTACTCAACGAGCAGTACTTC | CAISPGLALLNEQYF
TRBJ2-1 | TRBD2 | NA | TRBV15 | TGTGCCACCAGCAAGAGGACTAGCGGCCTTTACAATGAGCAGTTCTTC | CATSKRTSGLYNEQFF
TRBJ2-4 | NA | NA | TRBV4-1 | TGCGCCAGCAGCCAAGTTGCAGGGAAAAACATTCAGTACTTC | CASSQVAGKNIQYF
TRBJ2-1 | NA | few | TRBV10-1 | TGCGCCAGCAGTGATGGGGGGTCCTCCTACAATGAGCAGTTCTTC | CASSDGGSSYNEQFF
TRBJ2-3 | TRBD2 | NA | TRBV19 | TGTGCCAGTAGGAAGAGGACTAGCGGGATGGAGGATACGCAGTATTTT | CASRKRTSGMEDTQYF
TRBJ2-7 | NA | NA | TRBV7-8 | TGTGCCAGCAGCCCAAGGGAAAAAACCGGGACTCATTCATCCGAGCAGTACTTC | CASSPREKTGTHSSEQYF
TRBJ2-7 | NA | NA | TRBV5-4 | TGTGCCAGCAGCTTACCCGGACAGAGGGCCTACGAGCAGTACTTC | CASSLPGQRAYEQYF
TRBJ2-1 | NA | NA | TRBV28 | TGTGCCAGCAGTTCCCCTGGGGCTCCGACATCTCTCAATGAGCAGTTCTTC | CASSSPGAPTSLNEQFF
TRBJ2-7 | TRBD1 | NA | TRBV7-2 | TGTGCCAGCAGCCCGATGGGTCCGGGACAGGGGAACGAGCAGTACTTC | CASSPMGPGQGNEQYF
TRBJ2-1 | NA | NA | TRBV3-1/TRBV3-2 | TGTGCCAGCAACGACTACGGGGATGAGCAGTTCTTC | CASNDYGDEQFF
TRBJ1-6 | NA | NA | TRBV11-1 | TGTGCCAGCAGCTTAGGGGCTGGTAATTCACCCCTCCACTTT | CASSLGAGNSPLHF
TRBJ2-3 | NA | NA | TRBV4-1 | TGCGCCAGCAGCCAAGACGCCACAACAGATACGCAGTATTTT | CASSQDATTDTQYF
TRBJ1-5 | NA | NA | TRBV2 | TGTGCCAGCAGTGACAGGGAACTTCAGCCCCAGCATTTT | CASSDRELQPQHF
TRBJ1-4 | TRBD1 | NA | TRBV28 | TGTGCCAGCAGTTTGGACTCCGGGACAGGGGGCATGAATGAAAAACTGTTTTTT | CASSLDSGTGGMNEKLFF
TRBJ2-1 | TRBD1 | NA | TRBV27 | TGTGCCAGCAGCGCGGACAGGGGAAGTGAGCAGTTCTTC | CASSADRGSEQFF
TRBJ2-2 | TRBD2 | NA | TRBV6-2/TRBV6-3 | TGTGCCAGCAGCTTCCCTAGCGGGAGTAACGGGGAGCTGTTTTTT | CASSFPSGSNGELFF
TRBJ1-2 | NA | NA | TRBV3-1/TRBV3-2 | TGTGCCAGCAGCCGCCGGGACTCAAGAAACTATGGCTACACCTTC | CASSRRDSRNYGYTF
TRBJ1-2 | TRBD1 | once | TRBV27 | TGTGCCAGCAGTTTTTCAGGGGGTGATAACTATGGCTACACCTTC | CASSFSGGDNYGYTF
TRBJ1-1 | TRBD1 | NA | TRBV5-4 | TGTGCCAGCAGCCCGGTGGGACAGGGGACAATTGAAGCTTTCTTT | CASSPVGQGTIEAFF
TRBJ2-3 | TRBD2 | NA | TRBV9 | TGTGCCAGCAGCGTTTCGGGAGGGCCCTATACGCTAGTCACAGATACGCAGTATTTT | CASSVSGGPYTLVTDTQYF
TRBJ1-2 | NA | NA | TRBV29-1 | TGCAGCGTTGAAGATCCGGGTAACTATGGCTACACCTTC | CSVEDPGNYGYTF
TRBJ2-7 | NA | once | TRBV6-5 | TGTGCCAGCAGCATAGACAGAGCAGGCTACGAGCAGTACTTC | CASSIDRAGYEQYF
TRBJ2-1 | TRBD1 | NA | TRBV7-6 | TGTGCCAGCAGCTTAGTCGGACAGGGGGAAAATGAGCAGTTCTTC | CASSLVGQGENEQFF
TRBJ2-5 | NA | NA | TRBV27 | TGTGCCAGCAGTTCGTGGGAGGATCCCAAAGAGACCCAGTACTTC | CASSSWEDPKETQYF
TRBJ2-7 | TRBD2 | NA | TRBV19 | TGTGCCAGTAGTATAACGAGCACTAGCGGGCTCTACGAGCAGTACTTC | CASSITSTSGLYEQYF
TRBJ2-3 | TRBD2 | once | TRBV7-2 | TGTGCCAGCAGCTTATTTGGACTAGCGGGATACACAGATACGCAGTATTTT | CASSLFGLAGYTDTQYF
TRBJ2-7 | NA | NA | TRBV7-6 | TGTGCCAGCAGCTTAGAAGGGACACCAACCTACGAGCAGTACTTC | CASSLEGTPTYEQYF
TRBJ2-4 | NA | NA | TRBV7-2 | TGTGCCAGCAGCCCTACCCCCGACATTCAGTACTTC | CASSPTPDIQYF
TRBJ2-7 | TRBD2 | NA | TRBV27 | TGTGCCAGCAGTTTCGCTAGCGGGAGGCCACACGAGCAGTACTTC | CASSFASGRPHEQYF
TRBJ2-5 | NA | NA | TRBV10-3 | TGTGCCATCAGTGAGTCGATCAGGGAAGAAACCCAGTACTTC | CAISESIREETQYF
TRBJ2-1 | TRBD2 | NA | TRBV28 | TGTGCCAGCAGTTTTTGGACTAGCGGGGTTGAGCAGTTCTTC | CASSFWTSGVEQFF
TRBJ2-6 | TRBD1 | few | TRBV18 | TGTGCCAGCTCACTCACTGGGACAGGGGGCGTTTCTGGGGCCAACGTCCTGACTTTC | CASSLTGTGGVSGANVLTF
TRBJ2-1 | TRBD2 | NA | TRBV28 | TGTGCCAGCAGTTTGCCTACGGGGGGTTACAATGAGCAGTTCTTC | CASSLPTGGYNEQFF
TRBJ2-2 | TRBD1 | once | TRBV10-1 | TGCGCCAGCAGTGATGGGACAGGATACGGGGAGCTGTTTTTT | CASSDGTGYGELFF
TRBJ2-1 | NA | NA | TRBV19 | TGTGCCAGTAGTAGACTAGTCTCGATTCTCTACAATGAGCAGTTCTTC | CASSRLVSILYNEQFF
TRBJ1-4 | NA | NA | TRBV27 | TGTGCCAGCACAGTTGGACAGACAAATGAAAAACTGTTTTTT | CASTVGQTNEKLFF